A single TCR beta chain is shown here with its context. Per the authors' pipeline: Reference gene primer amplification gave nucleated cell count estimates. Sequencing used immunoSEQ multiplex PCR; TCRdb keeps in-frame clones, though not all of them. The V and J calls and the clone size are those of that table, but D and trimming were determined from the DNA. This repertoire shows 200,000 or so clones, about 90% found once; its top ten account for 2% to 3%. This entry belongs to a study of blood T cell repertoires in COVID-19. Overall study: Collection of acute and convalescent COVID-19 samples took place in the United States, Italy and Spain. From T cells, B-cell-depleted T cells, or PBMCs came the material, which was cDNA or gDNA.

The ends lost 3 bases at V and 5 bases at J; junction bases unmatched: 16. This CDR3 is built from 18 residues. Germline loops: CDR1 DFQATT, CDR2 SNEGSKA (reference sequence). The origin of this receptor is a man aged 25-40 years with COVID-19, enrolled during active disease. The chain carries TRBV20-1 and TRBJ2-7; 13 bases agree with TRBD2. The source material was peripheral blood. In DNA form, the CDR3 reads TGCAGTGCTAGTCCCAGCTGGCTGGTCGGACTAGCGGGAGACGAGCAGTACTTC. This gives the protein CSASPSWLVGLAGDEQYF.